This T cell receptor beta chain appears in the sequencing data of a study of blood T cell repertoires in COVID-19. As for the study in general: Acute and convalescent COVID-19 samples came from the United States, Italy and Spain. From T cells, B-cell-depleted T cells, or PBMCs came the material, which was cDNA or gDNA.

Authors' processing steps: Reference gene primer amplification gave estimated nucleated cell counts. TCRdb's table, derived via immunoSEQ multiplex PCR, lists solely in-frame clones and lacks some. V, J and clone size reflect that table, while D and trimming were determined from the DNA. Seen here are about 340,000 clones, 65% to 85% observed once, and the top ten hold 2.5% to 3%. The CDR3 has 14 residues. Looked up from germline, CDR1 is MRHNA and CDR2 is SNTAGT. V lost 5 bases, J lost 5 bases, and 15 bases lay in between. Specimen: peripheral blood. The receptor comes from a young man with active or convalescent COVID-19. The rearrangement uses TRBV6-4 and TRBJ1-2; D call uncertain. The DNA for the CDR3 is TGTGCCAGCAGTCCTGGCCCTTCCTGGTATGGCTACACCTTC. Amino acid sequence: CASSPGPSWYGYTF.